A selection of T cell receptor beta chains follows, all from one sample in a study of blood T cell repertoires in COVID-19. Clones were read by immunoSEQ multiplex PCR, and TCRdb kept only the in-frame ones, dropping some. The sample holds 94,000 or so clones, 85% to 90% seen once. The sequenced sample consisted of peripheral blood. Every receptor here comes from a woman in her 70s with acute or convalescent COVID-19. The CDR3 runs from the conserved cysteine through the conserved F or W. A D gene is named only where the DNA matches it firmly. The size field is filled for only some rows; it gives once, few, many or a size class.

len | j_gene | abundance | v_gene | d_gene | CDR3aa | CDR3nt
15 | TRBJ1-5 | - | TRBV5-1 | TRBD1 | CASSLEGGSNQPQHF | TGCGCCAGCAGCTTGGAAGGGGGCAGCAATCAGCCCCAGCATTTT
15 | TRBJ2-7 | once | TRBV7-9 | TRBD2 | CASSRSGGKSYEQYF | TGTGCCAGCAGCCGTAGCGGGGGGAAATCTTACGAGCAGTACTTC
13 | TRBJ2-7 | - | TRBV29-1 | - | CSVLLGSSYEQYF | TGCAGCGTCCTACTGGGGAGCTCCTACGAGCAGTACTTC
15 | TRBJ1-2 | once | TRBV7-9 | - | CASSLRSQGDYGYTF | TGTGCCAGCAGCTTAAGATCTCAGGGTGACTATGGCTACACCTTC
14 | TRBJ2-5 | - | TRBV4-2 | TRBD1 | CASSHRTGEETQYF | TGTGCCAGCAGCCATAGGACAGGGGAGGAGACCCAGTACTTC
13 | TRBJ1-1 | - | TRBV3-1/TRBV3-2 | TRBD1 | CASSQGRTGEAFF | TGTGCCAGCAGCCAAGGCCGGACAGGAGAAGCTTTCTTT
15 | TRBJ2-3 | - | TRBV27 | TRBD1 | CASPGGQGETDTQYF | TGTGCCAGCCCTGGCGGACAGGGGGAAACAGATACGCAGTATTTT
16 | TRBJ2-3 | - | TRBV15 | TRBD2 | CATSRDRRGGRDTQYF | TGTGCCACCAGCAGAGATAGGCGGGGGGGTCGAGATACGCAGTATTTT
15 | TRBJ2-1 | - | TRBV29-1 | - | CSHGSRGSSYNEQFF | TGCAGCCATGGCTCGCGGGGTTCGAGCTACAATGAGCAGTTCTTC
16 | TRBJ2-1 | - | TRBV5-1 | - | CASSLAGTISYNEQFF | TGCGCCAGCAGCTTGGCTGGCACCATTTCCTACAATGAGCAGTTCTTC
13 | TRBJ2-7 | - | TRBV10-3 | TRBD1 | CAISGGQSYEQYF | TGTGCCATCAGTGGGGGACAGAGCTACGAGCAGTACTTC
12 | TRBJ2-7 | - | TRBV2 | - | CASSEGRLDQYF | TGTGCCAGCAGTGAAGGCCGATTAGATCAGTACTTC
16 | TRBJ1-5 | - | TRBV2 | - | CASSYGTPYSNQPQHF | TGTGCCAGCAGTTACGGGACACCGTATAGCAATCAGCCCCAGCATTTT
13 | TRBJ1-1 | - | TRBV2 | TRBD1 | CASRQEQGAKAFF | TGTGCCAGCAGGCAAGAACAGGGGGCGAAAGCTTTCTTT
15 | TRBJ1-1 | - | TRBV5-1 | TRBD1 | CASSLGQGGSTEAFF | TGCGCCAGCAGCCTAGGACAGGGTGGGAGCACTGAAGCTTTCTTT
15 | TRBJ1-1 | - | TRBV7-9 | - | CASSFGVSTDTEAFF | TGTGCCAGCAGCTTCGGGGTCAGCACGGACACTGAAGCTTTCTTT
15 | TRBJ2-5 | - | TRBV10-2 | TRBD2 | CASRVGAGGRETQYF | TGCGCCAGCAGAGTGGGAGCGGGGGGCCGGGAGACCCAGTACTTC
14 | TRBJ1-1 | - | TRBV12-5 | - | CASALVEGGSEAFF | TGTGCTAGTGCTCTCGTGGAGGGTGGGTCTGAAGCTTTCTTT
14 | TRBJ1-1 | - | TRBV7-2 | - | CASSPRGGVTEAFF | TGTGCCAGCAGCCCCCGAGGGGGGGTCACTGAAGCTTTCTTT
15 | TRBJ2-5 | - | TRBV7-3 | TRBD1 | CASSLNQGVGETQYF | TGTGCCAGCAGCTTAAATCAGGGGGTGGGAGAGACCCAGTACTTC
16 | TRBJ1-4 | - | TRBV4-1 | TRBD1 | CASSQETQGVGEKLFF | TGCGCCAGCAGCCAAGAAACGCAGGGGGTAGGTGAAAAACTGTTTTTT
15 | TRBJ2-1 | - | TRBV18 | TRBD1 | CASSPPQGGNNEQFF | TGTGCCAGCTCACCACCACAGGGGGGCAACAATGAGCAGTTCTTC
13 | TRBJ1-1 | - | TRBV5-4 | TRBD1 | CASSPTGDTEAFF | TGTGCCAGCAGTCCTACAGGGGACACTGAAGCTTTCTTT
15 | TRBJ2-5 | - | TRBV7-9 | - | CASSRDRSLGDDQYF | TGTGCCAGCAGCCGTGACAGGTCGCTTGGGGATGACCAGTACTTC
15 | TRBJ2-1 | - | TRBV6-4 | TRBD2 | CASSLLAGPYNEQFF | TGTGCCAGCAGTCTACTAGCGGGACCCTACAATGAGCAGTTCTTC
16 | TRBJ2-1 | - | TRBV6-5 | - | CASSYERTKAYNEQFF | TGTGCCAGCAGTTACGAGAGGACTAAGGCTTACAATGAGCAGTTCTTC
15 | TRBJ2-1 | - | TRBV5-1 | TRBD2 | CASSRTSGGALEQFF | TGCGCCAGCAGCCGGACTAGCGGGGGGGCCCTCGAGCAGTTCTTC
17 | TRBJ1-2 | - | TRBV9 | TRBD1 | CASSGSRGTGFKYGYTF | TGTGCCAGCAGCGGGAGTAGGGGGACAGGGTTCAAGTATGGCTACACCTTC
15 | TRBJ1-5 | once | TRBV5-1 | - | CASSLRGPHNQPQHF | TGCGCCAGCAGCTTACGGGGTCCTCACAATCAGCCCCAGCATTTT
12 | TRBJ2-5 | - | TRBV7-8 | - | CASSPDRGTQYF | TGTGCCAGCAGCCCCGATCGCGGAACCCAGTACTTC
13 | TRBJ1-1 | - | TRBV2 | - | CASRQEKNTEAFF | TGTGCCAGCAGACAGGAAAAGAACACTGAAGCTTTCTTT
12 | TRBJ2-7 | - | TRBV28 | - | CASSLFLYEQYF | TGTGCCAGCAGTTTATTTCTCTACGAGCAGTACTTC
15 | TRBJ2-4 | - | TRBV6-5 | TRBD2 | CASLFGSGGTNIQYF | TGTGCCAGCCTATTCGGGTCGGGGGGAACAAACATTCAGTACTTC
15 | TRBJ1-5 | once | TRBV3-1/TRBV3-2 | TRBD1 | CASSQGDRGSQPQHF | TGTGCCAGCAGCCAAGGTGACAGGGGCAGTCAGCCCCAGCATTTT
16 | TRBJ2-1 | - | TRBV7-9 | TRBD2 | CASSPPGASGVNEQFF | TGTGCCAGCAGCCCCCCGGGGGCTAGCGGGGTCAATGAGCAGTTCTTC
14 | TRBJ1-2 | - | TRBV19 | TRBD1 | CASRETGEVNGYTF | TGTGCCAGTAGAGAGACAGGGGAGGTGAATGGCTACACCTTC
17 | TRBJ1-1 | - | TRBV7-8 | TRBD1 | CASSLDTGTGRGAEAFF | TGTGCCAGCAGCTTAGATACCGGGACAGGGCGGGGAGCTGAAGCTTTCTTT
13 | TRBJ1-2 | - | TRBV12-3/TRBV12-4 | - | CASSLAGPRGYTF | TGTGCCAGCAGTCTTGCAGGGCCCAGGGGCTACACCTTC
16 | TRBJ2-2 | - | TRBV4-2 | - | CASSQDPGTNTGELFF | TGTGCCAGCAGCCAAGACCCCGGGACAAACACCGGGGAGCTGTTTTTT
16 | TRBJ2-1 | few | TRBV3-1/TRBV3-2 | TRBD1 | CASTRTGGRSYNEQFF | TGTGCCAGCACGAGGACAGGGGGTCGATCCTACAATGAGCAGTTCTTC
14 | TRBJ2-3 | - | TRBV24-1 | TRBD2 | CATSDPGTSGTQYF | TGTGCCACCAGTGATCCAGGGACTAGCGGTACGCAGTATTTT
14 | TRBJ1-5 | - | TRBV15 | - | CATSREQSNQPQHF | TGTGCCACCAGCAGAGAACAGTCGAATCAGCCCCAGCATTTT
14 | TRBJ2-3 | - | TRBV24-1 | TRBD2 | CATSEAGRTDTQYF | TGTGCCACCAGTGAAGCGGGGCGCACAGATACGCAGTATTTT
15 | TRBJ1-4 | - | TRBV5-1 | - | CASSLAQGVNEKLFF | TGCGCCAGCAGCTTGGCTCAAGGGGTTAATGAAAAACTGTTTTTT
12 | TRBJ2-1 | - | TRBV19 | TRBD1 | CASKDRANEQFF | TGTGCCAGTAAAGACAGGGCCAATGAGCAGTTCTTC
16 | TRBJ1-5 | once | TRBV27 | - | CASSLSATHSNQPQHF | TGTGCCAGCAGTTTATCCGCGACACATAGCAATCAGCCCCAGCATTTT
14 | TRBJ2-1 | once | TRBV6-5 | - | CASSTDFYYNEQFF | TGTGCCAGCAGCACGGACTTCTACTACAATGAGCAGTTCTTC
15 | TRBJ2-2 | once | TRBV5-4 | - | CASSFSSVNTGELFF | TGTGCCAGCAGCTTCAGCAGCGTTAACACCGGGGAGCTGTTTTTT
14 | TRBJ1-2 | - | TRBV5-6 | TRBD1 | CASSLGTELLGYTF | TGTGCCAGCAGCCTGGGGACAGAGCTTCTCGGCTACACCTTC
13 | TRBJ1-1 | - | TRBV19 | - | CASKGRVNYFAFF | TGTGCCAGTAAGGGCAGGGTCAATTATTTTGCTTTCTTT
15 | TRBJ2-1 | - | TRBV28 | - | CASSLFPGLTNEQFF | TGTGCCAGCAGTTTATTCCCCGGACTCACAAATGAGCAGTTCTTC
14 | TRBJ1-1 | - | TRBV28 | - | CASSLETGNTEAFF | TGTGCCAGCAGTTTAGAAACAGGGAACACTGAAGCTTTCTTT
16 | TRBJ1-3 | - | TRBV10-2 | TRBD1 | CASSAGTGGSGNTIYF | TGCGCCAGCAGTGCCGGGACAGGGGGTTCTGGAAACACCATATATTTT
15 | TRBJ2-5 | - | TRBV5-1 | - | CASSSQFQSGETQYF | TGCGCCAGCAGCTCCCAGTTTCAATCAGGGGAGACCCAGTACTTC